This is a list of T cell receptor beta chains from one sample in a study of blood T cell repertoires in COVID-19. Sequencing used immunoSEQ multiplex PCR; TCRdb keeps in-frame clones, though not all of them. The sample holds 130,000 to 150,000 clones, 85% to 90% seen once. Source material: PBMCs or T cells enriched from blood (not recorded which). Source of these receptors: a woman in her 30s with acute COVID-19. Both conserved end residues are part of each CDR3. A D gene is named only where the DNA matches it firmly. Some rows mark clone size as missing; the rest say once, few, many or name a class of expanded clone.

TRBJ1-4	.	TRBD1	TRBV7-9	CASSFGQGIATNEKLFF	TGTGCCAGCAGCTTTGGACAGGGGATTGCAACTAATGAAAAACTGTTTTTT
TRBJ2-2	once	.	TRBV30	CAWSRLVGTGELFF	TGTGCCTGGAGTAGACTAGTAGGGACCGGGGAGCTGTTTTTT
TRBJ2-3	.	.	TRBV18	CASSPPARSPSTDTQYF	TGTGCCAGCTCACCACCCGCTAGATCCCCTAGCACAGATACGCAGTATTTT
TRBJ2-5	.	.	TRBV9	CASSSSQYSLGAQYF	TGTGCCAGCAGCTCGAGTCAGTACAGCCTCGGGGCCCAGTACTTC
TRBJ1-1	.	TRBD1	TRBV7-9	CASSSPGQGAIEAFF	TGTGCCAGCAGCTCACCGGGACAGGGGGCGATTGAAGCTTTCTTT
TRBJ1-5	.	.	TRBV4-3	CASSQQTGYNQPQHF	TGCGCCAGCAGCCAACAGACAGGTTACAATCAGCCCCAGCATTTT
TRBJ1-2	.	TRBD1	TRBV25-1	CASSEIDRGWGGYTF	TGTGCCAGCAGTGAAATAGACAGGGGCTGGGGTGGCTACACCTTC
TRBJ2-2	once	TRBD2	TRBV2	CASRTGLAGVYGELFF	TGTGCCAGCAGAACAGGACTAGCGGGAGTCTACGGGGAGCTGTTTTTT
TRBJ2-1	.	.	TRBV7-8	CASSLELLNSNEQFF	TGTGCCAGCAGCTTAGAGCTCTTAAACAGCAATGAGCAGTTCTTC
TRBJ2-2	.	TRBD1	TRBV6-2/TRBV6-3	CASSYTGGTGELFF	TGTGCCAGCAGTTACACAGGGGGCACCGGGGAGCTGTTTTTT
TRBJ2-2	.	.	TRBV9	CASSVVGETGELFF	TGTGCCAGCAGCGTAGTCGGGGAAACCGGGGAGCTGTTTTTT
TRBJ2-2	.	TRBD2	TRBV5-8	CASSSVLAVDTGELFF	TGTGCCAGCAGCTCCGTACTAGCGGTGGACACCGGGGAGCTGTTTTTT
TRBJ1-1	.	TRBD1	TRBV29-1	CSVDKDRLNTEAFF	TGCAGCGTTGATAAGGACAGGTTAAACACTGAAGCTTTCTTT
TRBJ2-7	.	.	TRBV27	CASTPAPGTSYEQYF	TGTGCCAGCACCCCAGCCCCCGGGACTTCCTACGAGCAGTACTTC
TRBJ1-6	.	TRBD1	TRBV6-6	CASSRQGAIHF	TGTGCCAGCAGTCGACAGGGGGCGATCCACTTT
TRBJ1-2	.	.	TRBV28	CASSYPLGGYGYTF	TGTGCCAGCAGTTACCCACTGGGGGGCTATGGCTACACCTTC
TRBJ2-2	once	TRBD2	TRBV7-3	CASSLTSGGTGELFF	TGTGCCAGCAGCTTGACTAGCGGGGGCACCGGGGAGCTGTTTTTT
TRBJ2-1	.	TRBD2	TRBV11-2	CASSLLAGNNEQFF	TGTGCCAGCAGCCTATTAGCGGGAAACAATGAGCAGTTCTTC
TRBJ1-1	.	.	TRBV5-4	CASSLGTRTGDTEAFF	TGTGCCAGCAGCTTGGGGACCCGAACGGGGGACACTGAAGCTTTCTTT
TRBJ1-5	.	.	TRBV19	CASGYGNQPQHF	TGTGCCAGTGGGTACGGGAATCAGCCCCAGCATTTT
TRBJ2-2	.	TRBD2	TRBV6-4	CASSDSSTSSTGELFF	TGTGCCAGCAGTGACTCGTCGACTAGCAGCACCGGGGAGCTGTTTTTT
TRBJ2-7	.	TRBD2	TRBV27	CASSLTTSGAYEQYF	TGTGCCAGCAGTTTAACGACTAGCGGAGCCTACGAGCAGTACTTC
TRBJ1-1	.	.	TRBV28	CASSSITRVEKLNTEAFF	TGTGCCAGCAGTTCCATTACGCGGGTGGAGAAGTTGAACACTGAAGCTTTCTTT
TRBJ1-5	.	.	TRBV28	CASSSYLRGEPQHF	TGTGCCAGCAGTTCCTACCTGCGGGGGGAGCCCCAGCATTTT
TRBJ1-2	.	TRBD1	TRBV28	CASSSPGTGIGGYTF	TGTGCCAGCAGTTCCCCGGGGACAGGGATCGGCGGCTACACCTTC
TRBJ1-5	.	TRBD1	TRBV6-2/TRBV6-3	CASSSRGDGNQPQHF	TGTGCCAGCAGTTCCAGGGGGGACGGCAATCAGCCCCAGCATTTT
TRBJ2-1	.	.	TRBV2	CASRGLGATEQFF	TGTGCCAGCAGGGGCCTTGGGGCGACCGAGCAGTTCTTC
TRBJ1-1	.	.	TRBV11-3	CASSLGARTEAFF	TGTGCCAGCAGCTTAGGCGCACGCACTGAAGCTTTCTTT
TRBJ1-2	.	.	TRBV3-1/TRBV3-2	CASSQDLLGYTF	TGTGCCAGCAGCCAAGATCTTTTGGGCTACACCTTC
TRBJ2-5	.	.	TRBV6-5	CASGLVSGTQYF	TGTGCCAGCGGACTCGTCTCCGGGACCCAGTACTTC
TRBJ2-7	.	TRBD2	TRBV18	CASSGLAGFHDEQYF	TGTGCCAGCTCAGGGCTAGCGGGTTTTCATGACGAGCAGTACTTC
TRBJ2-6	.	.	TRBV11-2	CASSLGPSSGANVLTF	TGTGCCAGCAGCTTAGGGCCCTCCTCTGGGGCCAACGTCCTGACTTTC
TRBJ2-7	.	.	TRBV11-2	CASSSIGYYEQYF	TGTGCCAGCAGCTCGATCGGGTACTACGAGCAGTACTTC
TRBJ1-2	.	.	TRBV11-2	CASSSTGYGYTF	TGTGCCAGCAGCTCCACAGGGTATGGCTACACCTTC
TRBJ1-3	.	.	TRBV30	CAWSDLGHGTIYF	TGTGCCTGGAGTGACCTGGGACATGGCACCATATATTTT
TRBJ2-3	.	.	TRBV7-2	CASSPMRHTDTQYF	TGTGCCAGCAGCCCCATGCGCCACACAGATACGCAGTATTTT
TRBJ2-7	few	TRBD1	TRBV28	CASSFPGQRYEQYF	TGTGCCAGCAGTTTCCCGGGACAGAGATACGAGCAGTACTTC
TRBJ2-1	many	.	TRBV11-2	CASSLGSTHEQFF	TGTGCCAGCAGCTTAGGTAGCACTCATGAGCAGTTCTTC